These T cell receptor beta chains were read from a single sample in a study of brain metastases from non-small cell lung cancer. Sequencing used immunoSEQ multiplex PCR; TCRdb keeps in-frame clones, though not all of them. The table includes 6,000 or so clones, about four fifths detected once. The sequenced material came from primary lung tumor tissue. These TCRs come from a donor aged 40 or older with non-small cell lung cancer. The CDR3 runs from the conserved cysteine through the conserved F or W. Fields, in order: J gene, V gene, clone size, CDR3 protein. Some rows mark clone size as missing; the rest say once, few, many or name a class of expanded clone.

>TRBJ1-3|TRBV11-3|-
CASSFNGNTIYF
>TRBJ2-3|TRBV5-5|-
CASSLPFPDTQYF
>TRBJ2-5|TRBV29-1|-
CSVVRGQETQYF
>TRBJ1-6|TRBV5-1|-
CASSPYISYNSPLHF
>TRBJ1-6|TRBV7-3|-
CASSLDRLHLTDSSYNSPLHF
>TRBJ2-2|TRBV28|-
CASSLISPPPTGELFF
>TRBJ1-2|TRBV25-1|-
CASSRTVSYGYTF
>TRBJ2-7|TRBV5-1|-
CASSPFGLAGESSYEQYF
>TRBJ1-2|TRBV6-1|-
CASSEGGGPPDGYTF
>TRBJ1-6|TRBV30|few
CAWSVNRADSPLHF
>TRBJ1-5|TRBV19|-
CAGSGGLSNQPQHF
>TRBJ2-7|TRBV10-2|-
CASSRGLAGATITYEQYF
>TRBJ1-1|TRBV9|-
CASSVGAGGVNTEAFF
>TRBJ1-1|TRBV28|-
CASSSRGWRNTEAFF
>TRBJ1-5|TRBV27|once
CASRTGSNQPQHF
>TRBJ2-3|TRBV27|-
CASSFRTPDTQYF
>TRBJ1-5|TRBV27|few
CASSLNRDSNQPQHF
>TRBJ1-1|TRBV7-9|-
CASSPMNTEAFF
>TRBJ2-6|TRBV4-2|once
CASSQGTSGANVLTF
>TRBJ2-7|TRBV2|-
CASNHDRTSYEQYF
>TRBJ1-1|TRBV30|-
CAWSFTGDTEAFF
>TRBJ1-1|TRBV7-8|-
CASSFGGLNTEAFF
>TRBJ2-1|TRBV29-1|-
CGSKWGRDEQFF
>TRBJ2-7|TRBV6-5|-
CASSRIGPYEQYF
>TRBJ1-4|TRBV7-9|once
CASSLGSTNEKLFF
>TRBJ2-1|TRBV27|-
CASSVAGAPYNEQFF
>TRBJ2-3|TRBV7-9|-
CASRPGLANTDTQYF
>TRBJ1-2|TRBV30|-
CAWKPPGQGYGYTF
>TRBJ1-2|TRBV7-9|once
CASSLGGGYTF
>TRBJ2-1|TRBV19|-
CASSGGIRGDNEQFF
>TRBJ2-4|TRBV3-1/TRBV3-2|once
CASSQDRAKNIQYF
>TRBJ2-3|TRBV19|-
CASSRGQGTDTQYF
>TRBJ2-3|TRBV28|-
CASSPTGHSEDTDTQYF
>TRBJ1-1|TRBV16|-
CASSQEVLGTEAFF
>TRBJ2-7|TRBV6-5|few
CASRPGTEYEQYF
>TRBJ2-5|TRBV6-5|-
CASSYISGGETQYF
>TRBJ2-3|TRBV3-1/TRBV3-2|once
CASSQVGGGPTDTQYF
>TRBJ2-7|TRBV28|-
CASSISGGAVEQYF
>TRBJ1-5|TRBV21-1|-
CASSAPGTERNQPQHF
>TRBJ2-1|TRBV5-4|-
CASSSGLSGPHNEQFF
>TRBJ2-1|TRBV29-1|-
CSALPGGRGNEQFF
>TRBJ1-5|TRBV28|-
CASRVGGGTNQPQHF